The next 29 T cell receptor beta chains were all read from a single sample in a study of blood T cells in healthy people across ages. A second roughly 6 to 12 cycle PCR used barcoded and J-beta primers. Each CDR3 protein gets one entry after TCRdb re-called the 5' RACE reads with MiXCR. The sample shows about a million distinct CDR3 sequences, 30% to 40% of them seen only once. Sequenced: blood. The source of these receptors is a man aged 18-30 years in good health.

This chain connects TRBV7-6 to TRBJ2-7, with D tentatively TRBD1 or TRBD2 (5 bases each). The ends were cut back, 2 bases at V and 0 bases at J, with 11 bases in the middle. There are 15 residues in the CDR3. Germline values: CDR1 SGHVS, CDR2 FNYEAQ. The CDR3 spells CASSLRDASSYEQYF. The CDR3 DNA sequence: TGTGCCAGCAGCTTACGGGACGCGAGCTCCTACGAGCAGTACTTC.

The chain couples TRBV7-3 to TRBJ1-5; no definite D call. The CDR3 contains 17 residues. Trimming removed 4 bases at V and 7 bases at J, with 23 bases between. Germline V gene lookup returns CDR1 SGHTA and CDR2 FQGTGA. Written as DNA, the CDR3 is TGTGCCAGCAGCTACCCCCGAAGCCCTAAGGACGCCCAGCCCCAGCATTTT. It yields the protein CASSYPRSPKDAQPQHF.

This clonotype was counted between two and nine times. This chain joins TRBV9 and TRBJ1-1, with D possibly being TRBD1 (6 bases). V dropped 4 bases and J dropped 4 bases, with 14 bases sitting between them. The germline gives CDR1 SGDLS, CDR2 YYNGEE. The CDR3 has 14 residues. The CDR3 sequence: CASSFTGRSTEAFF. The CDR3 DNA sequence: TGTGCCAGCAGCTTCACAGGGCGGAGCACTGAAGCTTTCTTT. Drawing the rest from reference TRBV9 and TRBJ1-1, the complete variable domain is DSGVTQTPKHLITATGQRVTLRCSPRSGDLSVYWYQQSLDQGLQFLIQYYNGEERAKGNILERFSAQQFPDLHSELNLSSLELGDSALYFCASSFTGRSTEAFFGQGTRLTVV.

In DNA form, the CDR3 reads TGTGCCAGCACCGAACGGAGGGGGTTTGGCTATGGCTACACCTTC. This codes for CASTERRGFGYGYTF. The chain combines TRBV2 with TRBJ1-2; a possible D gene is TRBD1 (6 bases). CDR1 and CDR2 from the germline V gene are SNHLY and FYNNEI. This CDR3 has 15 amino acids. V was trimmed by 7 bases and J by 4 bases, leaving 19 bases between them.

This clonotype was detected a few times. The chain links TRBV5-1 to TRBJ2-7; 9 bases are shared with TRBD1. V dropped 1 base and J dropped 0; count of bases not matched to a gene: 11. CDR3 length equals 18 residues. CDR1 is SGHRS, CDR2 YFSETQ, per germline. CDR3 loop: CASSLLSGTGLCSYEQYF. The CDR3 DNA sequence: TGCGCCAGCAGCTTGTTGTCCGGGACAGGGCTGTGCTCCTACGAGCAGTACTTC.

The chain combines TRBV10-3 with TRBJ2-5, with D hard to call. CDR3 length: 12 amino acids. V was trimmed by 3 bases and J by 5 bases, leaving 7 bases between them. Germline lookup yields CDR1 ENHRY and CDR2 SYGVKD. The CDR3 nucleotides are TGTGCCATCAGTGATACGGGTGAGACCCAGTACTTC. Protein: CAISDTGETQYF.

The V gene is TRBV6-2 or TRBV6-3, the J gene TRBJ2-7; the D gene could be TRBD1 or TRBD2 (7 bases each). The germline CDR1 and CDR2 sequences are MNHEY and SVGEGT. V dropped 2 bases and J dropped 3 bases, with 14 bases sitting between them. The CDR3 is made up of 15 amino acids. This CDR3 reads CASSYAGQRDYEQYF. CDR3 sequence (DNA): TGTGCCAGCAGTTACGCGGGACAGCGGGACTACGAGCAGTACTTC.

The rearrangement joins TRBV29-1 to TRBJ1-4, with a weak D call TRBD1 (6 bases). The CDR3 consists of 14 residues. Germline V lookup: CDR1 SQVTM, CDR2 ANQGSEA. Deletions cut 7 bases from V and 4 bases from J, with 16 bases between. CDR3 nucleotides: TGCAGCGCGGCCCGCAGGGGCGTTAATGAAAAACTGTTTTTT. The encoded protein is CSAARRGVNEKLFF.

This clonotype has just a few counts. The CDR3 DNA sequence: TGTGCCAGCAGCTTAGACGGACTAGCGGTGAATGAGCAGTACTTC. Translated: CASSLDGLAVNEQYF. The chain is built from TRBV7-2 and TRBJ2-5, with 10 bases fitting TRBD2. Germline CDR1 reads SGHTA; CDR2 reads FQGNSA. This CDR3 contains 15 residues. V was clipped by 1 base and J by 11 bases; unmatched bases: 10.

The V call is TRBV27, the J call TRBJ2-1; 13 nucleotides match TRBD2. Losses at the gene ends were 4 bases for V and 1 base for J; bases not matched to a gene: 4. The CDR3 sequence is 17 residues long. Germline assignment: CDR1 MNHEY and CDR2 SMNVEV (reference sequence). For the CDR3, the DNA is TGTGCCAGCAGTTGGGGGACTAGCGGGGTTTCCTACAATGAGCAGTTCTTC. This codes for CASSWGTSGVSYNEQFF.

This clonotype was detected only a few times. The V and J genes are TRBV9 and TRBJ2-7; TRBD2 agrees at 11 bases. Per germline, CDR1 SGDLS and CDR2 YYNGEE. There are 17 residues in the CDR3. V was pared by 0 bases and J by 1 base, with 6 bases of the junction left unmatched. CDR3 in amino acids: CASSVALAGGHSYEQYF. CDR3 DNA sequence: TGTGCCAGCAGCGTAGCTCTAGCGGGGGGCCATTCCTACGAGCAGTACTTC. Filled out from reference TRBV9 and TRBJ2-7, the complete variable domain reads DSGVTQTPKHLITATGQRVTLRCSPRSGDLSVYWYQQSLDQGLQFLIQYYNGEERAKGNILERFSAQQFPDLHSELNLSSLELGDSALYFCASSVALAGGHSYEQYFGPGTRLTVT.

The rearrangement links TRBV10-3 to TRBJ2-4; possible D gene TRBD1, 5 bases. V shed 0 bases and J shed 1 base, with 13 bases lying between them. CDR1 ENHRY and CDR2 SYGVKD come from the germline V gene. The CDR3 extends over 17 amino acids. This CDR3 reads CAISESSRATAKNIQYF. The CDR3 DNA reads as TGTGCCATCAGTGAGTCAAGCAGGGCAACTGCCAAAAACATTCAGTACTTC.

This clonotype came up many times. The chain recombines TRBV6-2 or TRBV6-3 with TRBJ2-1, with 11 bases that match TRBD2. V was pared by 6 bases and J by 7 bases, with 5 bases of the junction left unmatched. The CDR3 is 14 amino acids. Germline V gives CDR1 MNHEY, CDR2 SVGEGT. CDR3 protein: CASSLAGGPNEQFF. CDR3 nucleotides: TGTGCCAGCAGCCTAGCGGGGGGCCCTAATGAGCAGTTCTTC.

This clonotype showed up just a few times. This chain links TRBV4-3 with TRBJ2-3; perhaps TRBD2 as D (6 bases). The CDR3 has 16 amino acids. V lost 0 bases and J lost 0, with 10 bases in between. Germline V gene data show CDR1 as LGHNA and CDR2 as YSLEER. The CDR3, as DNA: TGCGCCAGCAGCCAAGAGGCCGCGGGGAGCACAGATACGCAGTATTTT. Its protein is CASSQEAAGSTDTQYF.

This clonotype was picked up a small number of times. The CDR3 sequence is CASSVSGSWDTGELFF. Here the CDR3 DNA reads TGTGCCAGCAGCGTGTCAGGGTCATGGGACACCGGGGAGCTGTTTTTT. This chain connects TRBV7-3 to TRBJ2-2; perhaps TRBD1 as D (5 bases). CDR3 size: 16 residues. V was cut by 5 bases and J by 3 bases, with 16 bases left in between. Germline V lookup: CDR1 SGHTA, CDR2 FQGTGA.

In this sample, this clonotype turned up many times. The rearrangement uses TRBV4-2 and TRBJ2-1; D not certain. V lost 1 base to trimming and J lost 0 bases, with 7 bases between them. The CDR3 is made up of 15 amino acids. CDR1 LGHNA and CDR2 YNFKEQ come from the germline V gene. The CDR3 nucleotides are TGTGCCAGCAGCCAAGTTGGGAACTCCTACAATGAGCAGTTCTTC. It specifies CASSQVGNSYNEQFF.

This clonotype was observed a handful of times. The genes are TRBV27 and TRBJ2-1; D might be TRBD2 (7 bases). This CDR3 is 16 amino acids long. From germline, CDR1 is MNHEY and CDR2 SMNVEV (reference sequence). V was cut by 0 bases and J by 6 bases, with 15 bases left in between. In DNA form, the CDR3 reads TGTGCCAGCAGTTTATCATGGGGGGGCGCTCTCAATGAGCAGTTCTTC. It translates to CASSLSWGGALNEQFF.

The chain uses TRBV7-2 and TRBJ1-2, with D maybe TRBD1 (5 bases). The V and J ends lost 1 base and 2 bases respectively, with 11 bases between them. In germline, CDR1 is SGHTA, CDR2 FQGNSA. The CDR3 runs to 15 residues. The DNA of the CDR3 is TGTGCCAGCAGCTTAGAACTGAAGGGGAACTATGGCTACACCTTC. This gives the protein CASSLELKGNYGYTF. The variable domain in full, completed from reference TRBV7-2 and TRBJ1-2, reads GAGVSQSPSNKVTEKGKDVELRCDPISGHTALYWYRQSLGQGLEFLIYFQGNSAPDKSGLPSDRFSAERTGGSVSTLTIQRTQQEDSAVYLCASSLELKGNYGYTFGSGTRLTVV.

In this sample, this clonotype turned up a few times. The chain couples TRBV28 to TRBJ2-1; D is unclear. V was trimmed by 2 bases and J by 5 bases, leaving 10 bases between them. Per germline, CDR1 MDHEN and CDR2 SYDVKM. CDR3 length: 14 amino acids. CDR3 residues: CASSLGRYDNEQFF. The CDR3, as DNA: TGTGCCAGCAGTTTAGGCAGGTACGACAATGAGCAGTTCTTC.

The chain employs TRBV4-1 and TRBJ1-2; D is ambiguous. Germline loops: CDR1 MGHRA, CDR2 YSYEKL. Trimming cost V 8 bases and J 3 bases, with 7 bases left between them. This CDR3 region has 11 residues. CDR3: CASFDHYGYTF. The CDR3, as DNA: TGCGCCAGCTTCGATCACTATGGCTACACCTTC.

The gene calls are TRBV9 and TRBJ1-4, with 7 bases identical to TRBD1. The V gene end was trimmed by 2 bases and the J gene end by 8 bases; junction bases not matched to a gene: 6. Germline CDR1 SGDLS, CDR2 YYNGEE. This CDR3 is built from 14 residues. CDR3 nucleotides: TGTGCCAGCAGCGTCCGGGACAGCCGAGAAAAACTGTTTTTT. Its translation: CASSVRDSREKLFF.

This clonotype has only a few counts. J is TRBJ1-1 and V is TRBV12-5, with 9 nucleotides matching TRBD1. The CDR3 has 13 amino acids. Germline assignment: CDR1 LGHNT and CDR2 FRNRAP. Trimming at V came to 7 bases and at J to 3 bases, leaving 3 bases not matched to a gene. The CDR3 protein is CASVRTGDTEAFF. Here the CDR3 DNA reads TGTGCTAGTGTTCGGACAGGGGACACTGAAGCTTTCTTT.

The V call is TRBV11-2, the J call TRBJ2-4; weak D call: TRBD2 (6 bases). This CDR3 is 21 amino acids long. Trimming stripped 5 bases from V and 1 base from J, with 30 bases between. Germline-derived CDR1 and CDR2 are SGHAT and FQNNGV. The CDR3 protein is CASSPLRVERAKSRAKNIQYF. The CDR3 DNA is TGTGCCAGCAGCCCTCTCCGGGTGGAGCGGGCCAAATCGAGGGCCAAAAACATTCAGTACTTC.

This clonotype was seen a handful of times. The chain is built from TRBV7-9 and TRBJ1-6; no firm D call. The CDR3 covers 14 residues. Germline V gene data show CDR1 as SEHNR and CDR2 as FQNEAQ (reference sequence). V lost 1 base, J lost 7 bases, and 8 bases lay in between. DNA for the CDR3: TGTGCCAGCAGCTTAGGACTTCAGAATTCACCCCTCCACTTT. This translates into CASSLGLQNSPLHF.

This clonotype was picked up a small number of times. The chain has TRBV6-6 and TRBJ2-4; perhaps TRBD2 as D (7 bases). Looked up from germline, CDR1 is MNHNY and CDR2 is SVGAGI (reference sequence). V lost 0 bases to trimming and J lost 6 bases, with 12 bases between them. The CDR3 runs 15 residues. The CDR3 DNA is TGTGCCAGCAGTTACTCAGGGGGGAGGGCAAACATTCAGTACTTC. Translation gives CASSYSGGRANIQYF.

The chain carries TRBV27 and TRBJ1-2; D gene unclear. Trimming cost V 5 bases and J 4 bases, with 11 bases left between them. The CDR3 covers 13 residues. Looked up from germline, CDR1 is MNHEY and CDR2 is SMNVEV (reference sequence). For the CDR3, the DNA is TGTGCCAGCAGTGAAGTTACCGGCTATGGCTACACCTTC. It translates to CASSEVTGYGYTF.

The chain uses TRBV3-1 and TRBJ2-1; D is perhaps TRBD2 (7 bases). Trimming shortened V by 5 bases and J by 4 bases, and 21 bases separated the two germline ends. Germline values: CDR1 LGHDT, CDR2 YNNKEL (reference sequence). The CDR3 runs 17 residues. The CDR3 protein is CASSTWGGGGRYNEQFF. The CDR3, as DNA: TGTGCCAGCAGCACATGGGGAGGGGGAGGTCGTTACAATGAGCAGTTCTTC.

The V call is TRBV6-6, the J call TRBJ1-5; possible D gene TRBD1, 5 bases. Germline CDR1 is MNHNY and CDR2 is SVGAGI (reference sequence). The CDR3 extends over 16 amino acids. Between the trimmed V and J ends, which lost 5 bases and 2 bases, there was a span of 16 bases. The CDR3 protein is CASSPLGGLGNQPQHF. The CDR3 DNA reads TGTGCCAGCAGTCCCCTCGGGGGGTTGGGCAATCAGCCCCAGCATTTT.

The chain is built from TRBV5-4 and TRBJ1-1; D not certain. Trimming shortened V by 1 base and J by 3 bases, and 10 bases separated the two germline ends. CDR3 length: 14 residues. Germline CDR1 reads SGHNT; CDR2 reads YYREEE (reference sequence). DNA for the CDR3: TGTGCCAGCAGCTTGCGGGTAAAGGACACTGAAGCTTTCTTT. Its protein is CASSLRVKDTEAFF. The variable domain in full, completed from reference TRBV5-4 and TRBJ1-1, reads ETGVTQSPTHLIKTRGQQVTLRCSSQSGHNTVSWYQQALGQGPQFIFQYYREEENGRGNFPPRFSGLQFPNYSSELNVNALELDDSALYLCASSLRVKDTEAFFGQGTRLTVV.